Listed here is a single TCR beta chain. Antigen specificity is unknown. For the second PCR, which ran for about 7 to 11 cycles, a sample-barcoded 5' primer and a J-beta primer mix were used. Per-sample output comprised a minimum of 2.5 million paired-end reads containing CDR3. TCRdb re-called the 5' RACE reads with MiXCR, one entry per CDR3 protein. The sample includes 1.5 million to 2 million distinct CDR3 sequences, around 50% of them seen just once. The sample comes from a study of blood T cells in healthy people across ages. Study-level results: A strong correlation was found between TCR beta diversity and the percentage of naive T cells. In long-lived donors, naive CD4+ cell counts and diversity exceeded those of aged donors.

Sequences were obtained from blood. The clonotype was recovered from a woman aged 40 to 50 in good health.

The CDR3 DNA reads as TGTGCCAGCAGCCAGAGAACTAGCGGGGTATCTAATGAGCAGTTCTTC. This gives the protein CASSQRTSGVSNEQFF. The gene calls are TRBV9 and TRBJ2-1; 10 bases are shared with TRBD2. V lost 4 bases to trimming and J lost 7 bases; unmatched junction nucleotides: 11. From germline, CDR1 is SGDLS and CDR2 YYNGEE. The CDR3 extends over 16 amino acids.